This T cell receptor (beta chain) was sequenced in a study of blood T cell repertoires in COVID-19. The table lists this clone with a count of one. Germline V lookup: CDR1 SNHLY, CDR2 FYNNEI. The CDR3 spans 16 residues. V was clipped by 8 bases and J by 2 bases, with 16 bases between them. Assay used: immunoSEQ multiplex PCR; TCRdb lists only in-frame clones, some missing. The sample includes fewer than 150,000 clones, over 70% of them seen just once. The TCR originated in a man in his 70s with acute or convalescent COVID-19. The chain uses TRBV2 and TRBJ2-6, with D possibly TRBD2 on 6 matching bases. Sequencing was performed on peripheral blood. Here the CDR3 DNA reads TGTGCCAGCGGGGGAGGAGGTGGCCCTGGGGCCAACGTCCTGACTTTC. Protein product: CASGGGGGPGANVLTF.